These T cell receptor beta chains were read from a single sample in a study of blood T cell repertoires in COVID-19. Produced via immunoSEQ multiplex PCR; TCRdb's table is partial and in-frame only. This table holds some 130,000 clones, around 89% found once. The specimen sequenced was peripheral blood. All receptors derive from a man between 60 and 70 years old with COVID-19, enrolled during active disease. Both conserved end residues are part of each CDR3. D genes are given only for firm matches. Expanded clones are given a class, and other clones once, few, many or no size at all.

v_call: TRBV2; d_call: -; j_call: TRBJ1-4; clone_size: few; cdr3_nt: TGTGCCAGCAGCGCCGGACAGACTAATGAAAAACTGTTTTTT; cdr3_aa: CASSAGQTNEKLFF
v_call: TRBV19; d_call: -; j_call: TRBJ2-3; clone_size: -; cdr3_nt: TGTGCCAGTAGTACCCAGATGACTAGCACAGATACGCAGTATTTT; cdr3_aa: CASSTQMTSTDTQYF
v_call: TRBV19; d_call: TRBD1; j_call: TRBJ2-2; clone_size: -; cdr3_nt: TGTGCCAGTAGCCAGACAGGGGGTAGCACCGGGGAGCTGTTTTTT; cdr3_aa: CASSQTGGSTGELFF
v_call: TRBV7-7; d_call: -; j_call: TRBJ2-5; clone_size: -; cdr3_nt: TGTGCTAGCGGGCGAGGGGGGGGACAAAAAGAGACCCAGTACTTC; cdr3_aa: CASGRGGGQKETQYF
v_call: TRBV5-5; d_call: -; j_call: TRBJ1-1; clone_size: -; cdr3_nt: TGTGCCAGCAGCTACCACCCAGGGTTGAACACTGAAGCTTTCTTT; cdr3_aa: CASSYHPGLNTEAFF
v_call: TRBV27; d_call: -; j_call: TRBJ1-4; clone_size: -; cdr3_nt: TGTGCCAGCAGTGCCGAGGGGGGGCGTAATGAAAAACTGTTTTTT; cdr3_aa: CASSAEGGRNEKLFF
v_call: TRBV3-1/TRBV3-2; d_call: TRBD2; j_call: TRBJ2-7; clone_size: -; cdr3_nt: TGTGCCAGCAGCCAAGATAGGTTGCTAGCGGGGGGGCGTAATTACGAGCAGTACTTC; cdr3_aa: CASSQDRLLAGGRNYEQYF
v_call: TRBV6-6; d_call: -; j_call: TRBJ1-6; clone_size: -; cdr3_nt: TGTGCCAGCAGTTACTCGGGGGCAGGGAATAATTCACCCCTCCACTTT; cdr3_aa: CASSYSGAGNNSPLHF
v_call: TRBV27; d_call: TRBD1; j_call: TRBJ1-1; clone_size: -; cdr3_nt: TGTGCCAGCAGTTTAGGTCCCGGGACAGTCATGAACACTGAAGCTTTCTTT; cdr3_aa: CASSLGPGTVMNTEAFF
v_call: TRBV28; d_call: -; j_call: TRBJ1-5; clone_size: once; cdr3_nt: TGTGCCAGCAGTTCGGTGGGGGCGGGGGGCAATCAGCCCCAGCATTTT; cdr3_aa: CASSSVGAGGNQPQHF
v_call: TRBV15; d_call: TRBD1; j_call: TRBJ2-7; clone_size: -; cdr3_nt: TGTGCCACCAGCAGAGATACCCGGACAGGGGGTGGAAGGTCCTACGAGCAGTACTTC; cdr3_aa: CATSRDTRTGGGRSYEQYF
v_call: TRBV4-1; d_call: -; j_call: TRBJ1-2; clone_size: -; cdr3_nt: TGCGCCAGCAGCCAAGCAGGAGGGCATAACTATGGCTACACCTTC; cdr3_aa: CASSQAGGHNYGYTF
v_call: TRBV2; d_call: -; j_call: TRBJ1-3; clone_size: once; cdr3_nt: TGTGCCAGCAGTGAGGCAGGGGGAAACACCATATATTTT; cdr3_aa: CASSEAGGNTIYF
v_call: TRBV20-1; d_call: TRBD1; j_call: TRBJ1-4; clone_size: -; cdr3_nt: TGCAGTGCTAGTTGGTCCGGGACAGGGCGTGAAAAACTGTTTTTT; cdr3_aa: CSASWSGTGREKLFF
v_call: TRBV12-3/TRBV12-4; d_call: -; j_call: TRBJ1-2; clone_size: -; cdr3_nt: TGTGCCAGCAGGAGGACAGCTAACTATGGCTACACCTTC; cdr3_aa: CASRRTANYGYTF
v_call: TRBV7-2; d_call: -; j_call: TRBJ2-5; clone_size: -; cdr3_nt: TGTGCCAGCAGCTCGGACCGGGACACGGTGAAAGAGACCCAGTACTTC; cdr3_aa: CASSSDRDTVKETQYF
v_call: TRBV9; d_call: -; j_call: TRBJ1-1; clone_size: -; cdr3_nt: TGTGCCAGCAGCCCCCGCCATACCCCACAGGGCATGAACACTGAAGCTTTCTTT; cdr3_aa: CASSPRHTPQGMNTEAFF
v_call: TRBV6-2/TRBV6-3; d_call: -; j_call: TRBJ1-2; clone_size: -; cdr3_nt: TGTGCCAGCAGTTACGGGCAGAACTATGGCTACACCTTC; cdr3_aa: CASSYGQNYGYTF
v_call: TRBV27; d_call: TRBD1; j_call: TRBJ1-1; clone_size: -; cdr3_nt: TGTGCCAGCAGTCAGGGACAGGCTTATAACACTGAAGCTTTCTTT; cdr3_aa: CASSQGQAYNTEAFF
v_call: TRBV11-2; d_call: TRBD1; j_call: TRBJ1-6; clone_size: -; cdr3_nt: TGTGCCAGCAGCTTAGTTCTCGGGGACAGTAATTCACCCCTCCACTTT; cdr3_aa: CASSLVLGDSNSPLHF
v_call: TRBV5-1; d_call: -; j_call: TRBJ2-5; clone_size: -; cdr3_nt: TGCGCCAGCAGCCGACTTGGCAGGGCCCTCCAAGAGACCCAGTACTTC; cdr3_aa: CASSRLGRALQETQYF
v_call: TRBV30; d_call: TRBD1; j_call: TRBJ1-2; clone_size: -; cdr3_nt: TGTGCCTGGCTACAGGGGCCTAACTATGGCTACACCTTC; cdr3_aa: CAWLQGPNYGYTF
v_call: TRBV18; d_call: -; j_call: TRBJ2-7; clone_size: -; cdr3_nt: TGTGCCAGCTCACAAATTTTGACGGCGGGTAATAGGGGGATGCGCGAGCAGTACTTC; cdr3_aa: CASSQILTAGNRGMREQYF
v_call: TRBV7-9; d_call: -; j_call: TRBJ2-7; clone_size: once; cdr3_nt: TGTGCCAGCAGCTTAGGGGCGACAGTCGGCGAGCAGTACTTC; cdr3_aa: CASSLGATVGEQYF
v_call: TRBV11-3; d_call: -; j_call: TRBJ2-1; clone_size: -; cdr3_nt: TGTGCCAGCAGCTTAGAAGGAGGGCATGAGCAGTTCTTC; cdr3_aa: CASSLEGGHEQFF
v_call: TRBV6-5; d_call: -; j_call: TRBJ1-2; clone_size: once; cdr3_nt: TGTGCCAGCAGTCTACGGACCCTCGGACAGACCGGCTACACCTTC; cdr3_aa: CASSLRTLGQTGYTF
v_call: TRBV12-5; d_call: TRBD2; j_call: TRBJ2-2; clone_size: -; cdr3_nt: TGTGCTAGTGGTTTGGTATTAAATAGGCTGACTAGCGGGGGACGGGACACCGGGGAGCTGTTTTTT; cdr3_aa: CASGLVLNRLTSGGRDTGELFF
v_call: TRBV9; d_call: TRBD1; j_call: TRBJ1-1; clone_size: -; cdr3_nt: TGTGCCAGCAGCATCTTCGACAGGGACACTGAAGCTTTCTTT; cdr3_aa: CASSIFDRDTEAFF
v_call: TRBV29-1; d_call: TRBD1; j_call: TRBJ1-2; clone_size: -; cdr3_nt: TGCAGCGCCGGGGAGCGAGGGGGCTGGGAAGGCTACACCTTC; cdr3_aa: CSAGERGGWEGYTF
v_call: TRBV21-1; d_call: -; j_call: TRBJ1-5; clone_size: -; cdr3_nt: TGTGCCAGCAGCAAAGCGAAGTTAGGGGACAGGGGTTATTCTCAGCCCCAGCATTTT; cdr3_aa: CASSKAKLGDRGYSQPQHF
v_call: TRBV7-3; d_call: -; j_call: TRBJ2-5; clone_size: -; cdr3_nt: TGTGCCAGCAGCTTAAGTGGGCGTCGCCAAGAGACCCAGTACTTC; cdr3_aa: CASSLSGRRQETQYF
v_call: TRBV5-1; d_call: -; j_call: TRBJ1-2; clone_size: -; cdr3_nt: TGCGCCAGCAGCCCCCGAGGGGAGGGCCCCTATGGCTACACCTTC; cdr3_aa: CASSPRGEGPYGYTF
v_call: TRBV7-2; d_call: -; j_call: TRBJ1-1; clone_size: -; cdr3_nt: TGTGCCAGCAGCCTAAGACAGGCCCTTGAAGCTTTCTTT; cdr3_aa: CASSLRQALEAFF
v_call: TRBV7-2; d_call: -; j_call: TRBJ1-2; clone_size: -; cdr3_nt: TGTGCCAGCAGCTTCCCCCCCTCAGGGTTTGGCTACACCTTC; cdr3_aa: CASSFPPSGFGYTF
v_call: TRBV5-1; d_call: TRBD1; j_call: TRBJ2-7; clone_size: once; cdr3_nt: TGCGCCAGCAGCCCTATAGGACAGGGGGGATCCTACGAGCAGTACTTC; cdr3_aa: CASSPIGQGGSYEQYF
v_call: TRBV7-8; d_call: -; j_call: TRBJ1-1; clone_size: -; cdr3_nt: TGTGCCAGCAGCCTATTAGCCCAGGGGAACACTGAAGCTTTCTTT; cdr3_aa: CASSLLAQGNTEAFF
v_call: TRBV29-1; d_call: -; j_call: TRBJ1-5; clone_size: -; cdr3_nt: TGCAGCGTTACACAGGGCGGAAGCAATCAGCCCCAGCATTTT; cdr3_aa: CSVTQGGSNQPQHF
v_call: TRBV28; d_call: -; j_call: TRBJ1-1; clone_size: -; cdr3_nt: TGTGCCAGCAGTTCTCTGGATGGGCTGATGAACACTGAAGCTTTCTTT; cdr3_aa: CASSSLDGLMNTEAFF
v_call: TRBV3-1/TRBV3-2; d_call: -; j_call: TRBJ1-1; clone_size: -; cdr3_nt: TGTGCCAGCAGCCAAGATGGGGGGGGGATCACTGAAGCTTTCTTT; cdr3_aa: CASSQDGGGITEAFF
v_call: TRBV28; d_call: TRBD1; j_call: TRBJ2-7; clone_size: once; cdr3_nt: TGTGCCAGCAGTAGGGGACAGGGTGACTTAGGTGGCGAGCAGTACTTC; cdr3_aa: CASSRGQGDLGGEQYF
v_call: TRBV11-2; d_call: -; j_call: TRBJ2-1; clone_size: -; cdr3_nt: TGTGCCAGCAGCCCGAGATTTAACAATGAGCAGTTCTTC; cdr3_aa: CASSPRFNNEQFF
v_call: TRBV19; d_call: TRBD1; j_call: TRBJ1-5; clone_size: -; cdr3_nt: TGTGCCAGTAGGGCCTGGACAGGGGTCGGCAATCAGCCCCAGCATTTT; cdr3_aa: CASRAWTGVGNQPQHF
v_call: TRBV6-5; d_call: TRBD1; j_call: TRBJ1-1; clone_size: -; cdr3_nt: TGTGCCAGCAGTTCAGAGACAGGGTTCGGACTCAGGGAAGCTTTCTTT; cdr3_aa: CASSSETGFGLREAFF
v_call: TRBV6-5; d_call: TRBD2; j_call: TRBJ2-3; clone_size: -; cdr3_nt: TGTGCCAGCAACTTGGGGGGGAGCACAGATACGCAGTATTTT; cdr3_aa: CASNLGGSTDTQYF
v_call: TRBV14; d_call: -; j_call: TRBJ1-6; clone_size: -; cdr3_nt: TGTGCCAGCAGCCAAGATCCCCAGGGTCGATCACCCCTCCACTTT; cdr3_aa: CASSQDPQGRSPLHF
v_call: TRBV4-1; d_call: TRBD1; j_call: TRBJ1-2; clone_size: -; cdr3_nt: TGCGCCAGCAGCCAACCCCGCAGGGGGCCTAACTATGGCTACACCTTC; cdr3_aa: CASSQPRRGPNYGYTF
v_call: TRBV6-2/TRBV6-3; d_call: -; j_call: TRBJ2-6; clone_size: -; cdr3_nt: TGTGCCAGCAGTTATGGGCTACTGTCTGCCAACGTCCTGACTTTC; cdr3_aa: CASSYGLLSANVLTF
v_call: TRBV18; d_call: TRBD2; j_call: TRBJ2-3; clone_size: -; cdr3_nt: TGTGCCAGCTCACCGTGGACTAGCGGGGAGACAGATACGCAGTATTTT; cdr3_aa: CASSPWTSGETDTQYF
v_call: TRBV14; d_call: TRBD1; j_call: TRBJ1-1; clone_size: many; cdr3_nt: TGTGCCAGCAGCCATGAAGGACAGGGGTCCTATGGGGCTTTCTTT; cdr3_aa: CASSHEGQGSYGAFF